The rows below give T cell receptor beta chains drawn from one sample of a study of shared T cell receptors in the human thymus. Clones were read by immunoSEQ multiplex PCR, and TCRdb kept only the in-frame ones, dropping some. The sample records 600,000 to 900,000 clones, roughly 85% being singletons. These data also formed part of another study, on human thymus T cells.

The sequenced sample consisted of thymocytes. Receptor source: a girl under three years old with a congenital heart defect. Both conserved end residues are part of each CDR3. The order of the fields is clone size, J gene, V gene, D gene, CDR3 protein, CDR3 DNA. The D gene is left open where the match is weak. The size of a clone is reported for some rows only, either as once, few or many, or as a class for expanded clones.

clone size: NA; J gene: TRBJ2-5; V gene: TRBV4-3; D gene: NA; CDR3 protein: CASSQGLHQETQYF; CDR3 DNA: TGCGCCAGCAGCCAAGGACTTCATCAAGAGACCCAGTACTTC
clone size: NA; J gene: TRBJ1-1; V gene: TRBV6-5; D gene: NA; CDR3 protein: CASWEKGTEAFF; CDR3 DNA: TGTGCCAGCTGGGAGAAGGGCACTGAAGCTTTCTTT
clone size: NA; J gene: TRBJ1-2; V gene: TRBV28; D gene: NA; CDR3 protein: CATLIGSQGRGSVPNYGYTF; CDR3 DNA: TGTGCCACCCTCATTGGATCACAGGGCAGAGGGAGTGTTCCTAACTATGGCTACACCTTC
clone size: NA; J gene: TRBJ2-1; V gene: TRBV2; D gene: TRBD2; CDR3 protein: CASRPTSGGASYNEQFF; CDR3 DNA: TGTGCCAGCAGACCTACTAGCGGGGGGGCCTCCTACAATGAGCAGTTCTTC
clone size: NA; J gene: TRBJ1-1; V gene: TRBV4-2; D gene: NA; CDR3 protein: CASSQSPGRGTEAFF; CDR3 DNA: TGTGCCAGCAGCCAGAGTCCAGGACGGGGGACTGAAGCTTTCTTT
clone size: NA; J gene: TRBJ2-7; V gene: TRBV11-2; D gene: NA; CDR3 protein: CASSSMGPFYEQYF; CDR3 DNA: TGTGCCAGCAGCTCAATGGGCCCTTTTTACGAGCAGTACTTC
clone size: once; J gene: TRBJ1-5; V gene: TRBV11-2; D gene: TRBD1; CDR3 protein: CASSPGQGGQPQHF; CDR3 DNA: TGTGCCAGCAGCCCTGGACAGGGTGGTCAGCCCCAGCATTTT
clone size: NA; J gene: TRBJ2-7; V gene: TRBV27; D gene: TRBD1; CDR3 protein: CASSQRQTPGQGDYEQYF; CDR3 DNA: TGTGCCAGCAGTCAGCGCCAGACCCCGGGACAGGGTGACTACGAGCAGTACTTC
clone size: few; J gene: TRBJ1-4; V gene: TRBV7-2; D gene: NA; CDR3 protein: CASSLGAATNEKLFF; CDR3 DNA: TGTGCCAGCAGCTTAGGGGCCGCGACGAATGAAAAACTGTTTTTT
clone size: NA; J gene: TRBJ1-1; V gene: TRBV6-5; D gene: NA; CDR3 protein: CASSPEGNTEAFF; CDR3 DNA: TGTGCCAGCAGCCCCGAGGGGAACACTGAAGCTTTCTTT
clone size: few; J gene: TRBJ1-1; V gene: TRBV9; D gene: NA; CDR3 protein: CASSVGGDSMNTEAFF; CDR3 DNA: TGTGCCAGCAGCGTAGGGGGCGACAGTATGAACACTGAAGCTTTCTTT
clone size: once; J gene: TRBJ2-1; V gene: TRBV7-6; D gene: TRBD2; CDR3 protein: CASSPPGLAGYNEQFF; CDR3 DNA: TGTGCCAGCAGCCCCCCGGGACTAGCGGGGTACAATGAGCAGTTCTTC
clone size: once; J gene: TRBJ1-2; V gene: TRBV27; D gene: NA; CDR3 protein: CASSLLGGLGADGYTF; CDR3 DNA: TGTGCCAGCAGTTTATTAGGGGGATTAGGCGCTGATGGCTACACCTTC
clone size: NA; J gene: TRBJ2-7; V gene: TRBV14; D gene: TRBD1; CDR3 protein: CASSQDKVTGENYEQYF; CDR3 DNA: TGTGCCAGCAGCCAAGATAAGGTGACAGGGGAAAACTACGAGCAGTACTTC
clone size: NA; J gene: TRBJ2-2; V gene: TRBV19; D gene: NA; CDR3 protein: CASKLPGSSGTGELFF; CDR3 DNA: TGTGCCAGTAAACTCCCGGGTTCTTCCGGCACCGGGGAGCTGTTTTTT